This entry lists 19 T cell receptor beta chains sequenced from one sample in a study of a mutant IDH1 vaccine in newly diagnosed glioma. Sequenced by immunoSEQ multiplex PCR; TCRdb stores in-frame clones only, minus some. This sample carries approximately 110,000 clones, roughly 90% of them seen once, and the ten largest clones take roughly 0.65%. Time point noted: week 11, during vaccination. Each dose of the vaccine consisted of 300 ug of mutant IDH1 20-mer peptide, with topical imiquimod. Antigens of these TCRs are unknown. Sequences were derived from PBMCs, sampled from a glioma patient whose treatment included an IDH1 peptide vaccine. These receptors were obtained from a woman in her 50s with glioma.

J is TRBJ1-2 and V is TRBV30; TRBD1 matches at 7 bases. V was pared by 4 bases and J by 1 base, with 3 bases of the junction left unmatched. From germline, CDR1 is GTSNPN and CDR2 SVGIG (reference sequence). The CDR3 runs 13 residues. CDR3 sequence reads: CAWTRGVNYGYTF. The CDR3 region has the DNA TGTGCCTGGACCAGGGGGGTTAACTATGGCTACACCTTC.

V and J are TRBV7-9 and TRBJ1-2; D ambiguous. Germline CDR1 is SEHNR and CDR2 is FQNEAQ (reference sequence). This CDR3 comprises 13 residues. V was trimmed by 5 bases and J by 4 bases, leaving 11 bases between them. CDR3 coding DNA: TGTGCCAGCAGCCCCCTCGGTGGCTATGGCTACACCTTC. Translation: CASSPLGGYGYTF.

The chain is built from TRBV28 and TRBJ1-1; D perhaps matches TRBD1 (6 bases). Trimming removed 5 bases at V and 4 bases at J, with 20 bases between. The CDR3 contains 16 residues. Germline V lookup: CDR1 MDHEN, CDR2 SYDVKM. The CDR3 loop reads CASSPPQGRVGTEAFF. DNA of the CDR3: TGTGCCAGCAGTCCCCCCCAGGGGCGCGTGGGCACTGAAGCTTTCTTT.

The rearrangement joins TRBV5-6 to TRBJ2-7; D is possibly TRBD1 or TRBD2 (5 bases each). Trimming stripped 8 bases from V and 0 bases from J, with 15 bases between. CDR3 size: 14 residues. Germline CDR1 SGHDT, CDR2 YYEEEE. CDR3 coding DNA: TGTGCCAGTACCTCAGGGACCTACTCCTACGAGCAGTACTTC. Its protein product is CASTSGTYSYEQYF.

The chain combines TRBV27 with TRBJ1-6, with D perhaps matching TRBD1 (5 bases). V gave up 5 bases and J gave up 1 base, with 18 bases separating them. The CDR3 runs 18 residues. Germline V CDR1 and CDR2: MNHEY, SMNVEV (reference sequence). The CDR3 nucleotides are TGTGCCAGCAGTCCGCGGAGGGGAGGTGGTTCCTATAATTCACCCCTCCACTTT. Translation: CASSPRRGGGSYNSPLHF.

This chain joins TRBV11-2 and TRBJ2-7, with D possibly being TRBD2 (7 bases). The ends were cut back, 8 bases at V and 5 bases at J, with 16 bases in the middle. The length of the CDR3 is 13 residues. Germline V gives CDR1 SGHAT, CDR2 FQNNGV. The CDR3 loop reads CASLVGGADEQYF. CDR3 coding DNA: TGTGCCAGCCTAGTAGGGGGGGCGGACGAGCAGTACTTC.

This chain uses TRBV7-9 with TRBJ2-3; 10 bases are shared with TRBD2. The CDR3 loop spans 15 amino acids. V gave up 6 bases and J gave up 3 bases; unmatched junction bases: 6. The germline gives CDR1 SEHNR, CDR2 FQNEAQ (reference sequence). The CDR3 here is CASRRQTSGTDTQYF. The CDR3 region has the DNA TGTGCCAGCAGGCGCCAGACTAGCGGGACAGATACGCAGTATTTT.

The gene calls are TRBV6-1 and TRBJ2-7; 11 nucleotides line up with TRBD1. CDR3 size: 16 residues. The germline CDR1 and CDR2 sequences are MNHNS and SASEGT. J was trimmed by 3 bases and V by 0 bases; bases with no gene match: 4. The CDR3 sequence is CASSEAGQGAFYEQYF. CDR3 in DNA: TGTGCCAGCAGTGAAGCAGGACAGGGGGCCTTCTACGAGCAGTACTTC.

The genes are TRBV30 and TRBJ1-3; D unclear. Germline loops: CDR1 GTSNPN, CDR2 SVGIG (reference sequence). CDR3 size: 13 residues. V lost 4 bases, J lost 0 bases, and 7 bases lay in between. CDR3 DNA sequence: TGTGCCTGGAACCGAAACTCTGGAAACACCATATATTTT. Its protein product is CAWNRNSGNTIYF. Looking up the rest from reference TRBV30 and TRBJ1-3 gives the full variable domain: SQTIHQWPATLVQPVGSPLSLECTVEGTSNPNLYWYRQAAGRGLQLLFYSVGIGQISSEVPQNLSASRPQDRQFILSSKKLLLSDSGFYLCAWNRNSGNTIYFGEGSWLTVV.

The chain recombines TRBV5-1 with TRBJ2-5; 8 bases match TRBD1. V lost 4 bases and J lost 1; bases outside the gene matches: 6. This CDR3 region has 15 residues. Germline V gene data show CDR1 as SGHRS and CDR2 as YFSETQ. Here the CDR3 reads CASSLGQGPQETQYF. In nucleotides, the CDR3 is TGCGCCAGCAGCCTAGGACAGGGCCCCCAAGAGACCCAGTACTTC.

The chain joins TRBV30 to TRBJ2-5; D is possibly TRBD1 (5 bases). The CDR3 is made up of 14 amino acids. V lost 2 bases, J lost 1 base, and 11 bases lay in between. Germline V gene lookup returns CDR1 GTSNPN and CDR2 SVGIG (reference sequence). The CDR3 DNA reads as TGTGCCTGGAGTAGGCAGGGTATCCAAGAGACCCAGTACTTC. It encodes CAWSRQGIQETQYF.

The chain has TRBV5-1 and TRBJ2-5, with 10 bases that match TRBD2. This CDR3 is 17 amino acids long. The V gene's germline CDR1 is SGHRS and CDR2 YFSETQ. V shed 2 bases, J shed 3 bases, and the junction held 10 bases outside the gene matches. The CDR3 here is CASSFPTSGDRKETQYF. The CDR3 DNA follows: TGCGCCAGCAGCTTCCCTACTAGCGGGGATCGGAAAGAGACCCAGTACTTC. Full variable domain (outside the CDR3, taken from reference TRBV5-1 and TRBJ2-5): KAGVTQTPRYLIKTRGQQVTLSCSPISGHRSVSWYQQTPGQGLQFLFEYFSETQRNKGNFPGRFSGRQFSNSRSEMNVSTLELGDSALYLCASSFPTSGDRKETQYFGPGTRLLVL.

This clone was observed a handful of times. The chain combines TRBV5-6 with TRBJ1-1; 10 positions agree with TRBD1. V shed 7 bases, J shed 5 bases, and the junction held 14 bases outside the gene matches. CDR3 length: 16 amino acids. CDR1 SGHDT and CDR2 YYEEEE come from the germline V gene. The CDR3 is CASAWRQGAFGTEAFF. The CDR3 region has the DNA TGTGCCAGCGCTTGGAGACAGGGGGCGTTTGGTACTGAAGCTTTCTTT.

The genes are TRBV18 and TRBJ2-2, with D possibly matching TRBD2 (6 bases). The V and J ends lost 2 bases and 4 bases respectively, with 17 bases between them. Germline-derived CDR1 and CDR2 are KGHSH and LQKENI. This CDR3 has 17 residues. The CDR3 region is CASSPKPGDLSTGELFF. The CDR3 DNA follows: TGTGCCAGCTCACCAAAACCGGGGGACCTGAGCACCGGGGAGCTGTTTTTT.

The chain employs TRBV6-6 and TRBJ1-2; D unclear. The ends were cut back, 2 bases at V and 6 bases at J, with 19 bases in the middle. Germline-derived CDR1 and CDR2 are MNHNY and SVGAGI (reference sequence). CDR3 length: 16 residues. For the CDR3, the DNA is TGTGCCAGCAGTTACCCGCCCCCCCGCGTAGGAGATGGCTACACCTTC. Its translation: CASSYPPPRVGDGYTF.

The chain uses TRBV5-1 and TRBJ2-3; the match to TRBD1 covers 9 bases. This CDR3 spans 15 amino acids. J gave up 5 bases and V 6 bases, and 10 bases lay outside the gene matches. Germline V gives CDR1 SGHRS, CDR2 YFSETQ. CDR3 residues: CASNLRRQGEDTQYF. CDR3 DNA: TGCGCCAGCAACCTCCGGAGACAGGGGGAAGATACGCAGTATTTT.

CDR3 in amino acids: CASSFSRHGTSGNTIYF. CDR3 nucleotide sequence: TGTGCCAGCAGCTTCTCCCGACACGGAACCTCTGGAAACACCATATATTTT. The chain has TRBV7-9 and TRBJ1-3; D gene ambiguous. Germline V gives CDR1 SEHNR, CDR2 FQNEAQ (reference sequence). CDR3 length: 17 residues. V lost 3 bases to trimming and J lost 0 bases, with 15 bases between them.

The rearrangement joins TRBV28 to TRBJ2-7; D not certain. The CDR3 is 11 residues long. V was shortened by 2 bases and J by 4 bases, with 3 bases between the two germline ends. Germline CDR1 and CDR2: MDHEN and SYDVKM. CDR3 coding DNA: TGTGCCAGCAGTTTAAGGTACGAGCAGTACTTC. It translates to CASSLRYEQYF.

The genes are TRBV28 and TRBJ2-7; D gene ambiguous. The CDR3 is 13 amino acids. Germline V gene data show CDR1 as MDHEN and CDR2 as SYDVKM. The germline V and J ends were trimmed by 2 bases and 12 bases, with 17 bases remaining between them. The CDR3 region has the DNA TGTGCCAGCAGTTTACACGCAGACCCGCGAAGGTACTTC. The encoded protein is CASSLHADPRRYF.